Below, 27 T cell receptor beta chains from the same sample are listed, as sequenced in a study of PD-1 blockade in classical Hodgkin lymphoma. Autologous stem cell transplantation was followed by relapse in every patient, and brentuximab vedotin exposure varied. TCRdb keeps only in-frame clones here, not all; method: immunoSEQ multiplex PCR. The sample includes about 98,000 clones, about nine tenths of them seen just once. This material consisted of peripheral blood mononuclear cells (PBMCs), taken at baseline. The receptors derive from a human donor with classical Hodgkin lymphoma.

Written as DNA, the CDR3 is TGTGCCAGCAGCTTGGGAGCAGAGGCCTCCTACGAGCAGTACTTC. This sequence encodes CASSLGAEASYEQYF. The chain links TRBV11-2 to TRBJ2-7; tentatively, D is TRBD2 (5 bases). The germline V gene encodes CDR1 SGHAT and CDR2 FQNNGV. This CDR3 is built from 15 residues. Trimming cost V 3 bases and J 0 bases, with 12 bases left between them.

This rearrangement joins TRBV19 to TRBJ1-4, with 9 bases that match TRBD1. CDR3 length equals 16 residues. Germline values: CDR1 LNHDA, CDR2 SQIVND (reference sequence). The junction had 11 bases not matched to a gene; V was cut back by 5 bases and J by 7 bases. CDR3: CASSPGDREGTEKLFF. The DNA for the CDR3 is TGTGCCAGTAGTCCAGGGGACAGGGAAGGCACTGAAAAACTGTTTTTT. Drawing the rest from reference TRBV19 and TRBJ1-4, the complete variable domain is DGGITQSPKYLFRKEGQNVTLSCEQNLNHDAMYWYRQDPGQGLRLIYYSQIVNDFQKGDIAEGYSVSREKKESFPLTVTSAQKNPTAFYLCASSPGDREGTEKLFFGSGTQLSVL.

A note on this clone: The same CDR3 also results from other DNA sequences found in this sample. CDR3 sequence reads: CASSVASSYNEQFF. The CDR3 nucleotides are TGTGCCAGCAGCGTAGCTAGCTCCTACAATGAGCAGTTCTTC. The chain employs TRBV9 and TRBJ2-1, with no clear D. Germline CDR1 is SGDLS and CDR2 is YYNGEE. Between the trimmed V and J ends, which lost 0 bases and 0 bases, there was a span of 4 bases. This CDR3 is built from 14 residues.

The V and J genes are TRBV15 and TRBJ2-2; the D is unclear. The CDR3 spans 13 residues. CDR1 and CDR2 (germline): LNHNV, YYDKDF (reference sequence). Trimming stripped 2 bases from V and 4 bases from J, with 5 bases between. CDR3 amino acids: CATSRSVTGELFF. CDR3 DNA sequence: TGTGCCACCAGCAGATCAGTCACCGGGGAGCTGTTTTTT.

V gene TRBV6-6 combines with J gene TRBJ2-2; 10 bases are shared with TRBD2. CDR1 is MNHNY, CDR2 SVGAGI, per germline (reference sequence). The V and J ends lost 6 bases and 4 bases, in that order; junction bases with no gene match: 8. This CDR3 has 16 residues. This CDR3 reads CASSKPSGSATGELFF. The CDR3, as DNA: TGTGCCAGCAGCAAACCTAGCGGGAGTGCCACCGGGGAGCTGTTTTTT.

The CDR3 DNA reads as TGTGCCAGTAGCGGCCGGGGAGGGGTCCCATCCTACGAGCAGTACTTC. It yields the protein CASSGRGGVPSYEQYF. The chain combines TRBV19 with TRBJ2-7; 7 nucleotides align to TRBD2. J lost 1 base, V lost 6 bases, and 12 bases had no gene match. The CDR3 has 16 amino acids. In germline, CDR1 is LNHDA, CDR2 SQIVND (reference sequence).

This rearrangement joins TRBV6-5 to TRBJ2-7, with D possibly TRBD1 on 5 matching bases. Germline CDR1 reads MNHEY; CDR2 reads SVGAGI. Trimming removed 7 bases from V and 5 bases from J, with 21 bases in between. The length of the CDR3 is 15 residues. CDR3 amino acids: CASTPFDSAQDEQYF. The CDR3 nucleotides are TGTGCCAGCACCCCTTTTGACAGCGCTCAGGACGAGCAGTACTTC.

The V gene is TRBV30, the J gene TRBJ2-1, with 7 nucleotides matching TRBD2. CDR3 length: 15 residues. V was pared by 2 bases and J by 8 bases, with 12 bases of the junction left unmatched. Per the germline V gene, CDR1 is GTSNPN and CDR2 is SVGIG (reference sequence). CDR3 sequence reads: CAWSPPKGGPHEQFF. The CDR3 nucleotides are TGTGCCTGGAGTCCTCCAAAGGGAGGGCCCCATGAGCAGTTCTTC. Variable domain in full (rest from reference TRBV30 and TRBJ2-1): SQTIHQWPATLVQPVGSPLSLECTVEGTSNPNLYWYRQAAGRGLQLLFYSVGIGQISSEVPQNLSASRPQDRQFILSSKKLLLSDSGFYLCAWSPPKGGPHEQFFGPGTRLTVL.

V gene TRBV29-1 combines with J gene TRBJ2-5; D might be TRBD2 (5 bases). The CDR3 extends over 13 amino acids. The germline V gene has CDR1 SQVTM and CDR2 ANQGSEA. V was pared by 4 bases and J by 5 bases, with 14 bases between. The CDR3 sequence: CSVVRVLGETQYF. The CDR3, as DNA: TGCAGCGTTGTGAGGGTTCTGGGGGAGACCCAGTACTTC. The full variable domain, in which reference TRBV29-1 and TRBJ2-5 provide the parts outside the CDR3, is SAVISQKPSRDICQRGTSLTIQCQVDSQVTMMFWYRQQPGQSLTLIATANQGSEATYESGFVIDKFPISRPNLTFSTLTVSNMSPEDSSIYLCSVVRVLGETQYFGPGTRLLVL.

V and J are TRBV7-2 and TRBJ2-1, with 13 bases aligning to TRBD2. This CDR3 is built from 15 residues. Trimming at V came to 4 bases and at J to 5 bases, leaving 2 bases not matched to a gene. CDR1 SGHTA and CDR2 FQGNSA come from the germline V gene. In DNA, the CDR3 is TGTGCCAGCAGCTGGGGACTAGCGGGAAACAATGAGCAGTTCTTC. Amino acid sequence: CASSWGLAGNNEQFF.

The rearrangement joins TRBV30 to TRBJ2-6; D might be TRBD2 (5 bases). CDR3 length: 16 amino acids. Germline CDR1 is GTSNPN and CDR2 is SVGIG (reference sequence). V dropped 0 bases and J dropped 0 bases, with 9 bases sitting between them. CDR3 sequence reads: CAWSVPEVSGANVLTF. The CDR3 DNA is TGTGCCTGGAGTGTACCGGAGGTCTCTGGGGCCAACGTCCTGACTTTC.

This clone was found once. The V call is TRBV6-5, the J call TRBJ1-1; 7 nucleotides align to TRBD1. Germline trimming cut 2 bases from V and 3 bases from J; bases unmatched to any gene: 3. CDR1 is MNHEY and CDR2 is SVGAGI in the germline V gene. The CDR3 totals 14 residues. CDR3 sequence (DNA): TGTGCCAGCAGTTACGGGGGGACAGACACTGAAGCTTTCTTT. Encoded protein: CASSYGGTDTEAFF.

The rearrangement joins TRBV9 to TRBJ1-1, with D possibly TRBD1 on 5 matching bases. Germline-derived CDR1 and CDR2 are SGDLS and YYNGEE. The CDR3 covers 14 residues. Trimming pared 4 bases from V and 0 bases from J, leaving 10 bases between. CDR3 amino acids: CASSRQPMNTEAFF. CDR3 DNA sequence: TGTGCCAGCAGCCGACAGCCCATGAACACTGAAGCTTTCTTT.

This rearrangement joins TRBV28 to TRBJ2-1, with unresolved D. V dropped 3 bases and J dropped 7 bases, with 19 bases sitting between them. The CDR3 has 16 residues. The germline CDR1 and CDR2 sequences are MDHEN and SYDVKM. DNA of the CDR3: TGTGCCAGCAGTTTGGCTGTGGGTATCCGGGCAAATGAGCAGTTCTTC. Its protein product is CASSLAVGIRANEQFF.

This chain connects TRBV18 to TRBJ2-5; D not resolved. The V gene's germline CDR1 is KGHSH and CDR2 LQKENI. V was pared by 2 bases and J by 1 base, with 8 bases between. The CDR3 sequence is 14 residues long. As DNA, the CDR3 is TGTGCCAGCTCACCAGGGCAGGCCCAAGAGACCCAGTACTTC. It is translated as CASSPGQAQETQYF.

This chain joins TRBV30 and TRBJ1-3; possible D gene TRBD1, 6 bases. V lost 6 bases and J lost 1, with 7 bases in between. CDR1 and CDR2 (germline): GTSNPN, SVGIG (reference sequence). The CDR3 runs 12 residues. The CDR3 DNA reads TGTGCCTGCAGGGGTTCTGGAAACACCATATATTTT. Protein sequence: CACRGSGNTIYF.

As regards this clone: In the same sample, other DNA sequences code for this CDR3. The CDR3 loop reads CAISENRNEQFF. CDR3 DNA sequence: TGTGCCATCAGTGAGAATAGGAATGAGCAGTTCTTC. The V gene is TRBV10-3, the J gene TRBJ2-1; unclear D gene. CDR1 ENHRY and CDR2 SYGVKD come from the germline V gene. V gave up 2 bases and J gave up 7 bases, with 6 bases separating them. This CDR3 region has 12 residues.

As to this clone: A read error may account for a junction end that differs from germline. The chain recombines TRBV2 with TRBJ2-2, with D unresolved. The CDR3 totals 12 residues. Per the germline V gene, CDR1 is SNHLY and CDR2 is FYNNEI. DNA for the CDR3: TGTGCCAGCAGTCTCGAGACCGAGGAGCTGTTTTTT. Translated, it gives CASSLETEELFF.

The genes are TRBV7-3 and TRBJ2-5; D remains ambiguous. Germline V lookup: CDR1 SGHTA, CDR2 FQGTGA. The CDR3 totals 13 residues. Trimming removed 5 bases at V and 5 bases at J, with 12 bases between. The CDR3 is CASSPPAGETQYF. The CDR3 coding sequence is TGTGCCAGCAGCCCCCCGGCTGGGGAGACCCAGTACTTC. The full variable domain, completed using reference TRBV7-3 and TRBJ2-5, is GAGVSQTPSNKVTEKGKYVELRCDPISGHTALYWYRQSLGQGPEFLIYFQGTGAADDSGLPNDRFFAVRPEGSVSTLKIQRTERGDSAVYLCASSPPAGETQYFGPGTRLLVL.

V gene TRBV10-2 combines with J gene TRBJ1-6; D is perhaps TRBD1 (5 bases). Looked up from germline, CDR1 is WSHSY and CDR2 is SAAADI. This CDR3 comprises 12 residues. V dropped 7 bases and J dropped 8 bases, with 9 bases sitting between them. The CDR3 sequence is CASTATDSPLHF. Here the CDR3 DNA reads TGCGCCAGCACCGCGACAGATTCACCCCTCCACTTT.

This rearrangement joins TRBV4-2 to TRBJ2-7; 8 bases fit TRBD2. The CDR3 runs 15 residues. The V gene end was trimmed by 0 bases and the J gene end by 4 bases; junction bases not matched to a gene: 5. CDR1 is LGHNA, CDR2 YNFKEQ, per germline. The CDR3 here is CASSQDREGRYEQYF. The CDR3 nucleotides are TGTGCCAGCAGCCAAGACCGGGAGGGCCGATACGAGCAGTACTTC.

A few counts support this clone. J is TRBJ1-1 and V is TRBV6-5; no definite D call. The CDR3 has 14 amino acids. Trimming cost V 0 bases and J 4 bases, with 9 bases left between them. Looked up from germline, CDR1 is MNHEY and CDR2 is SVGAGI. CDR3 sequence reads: CASSYSWRSTEAFF. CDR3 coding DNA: TGTGCCAGCAGTTACTCGTGGCGGTCCACTGAAGCTTTCTTT.

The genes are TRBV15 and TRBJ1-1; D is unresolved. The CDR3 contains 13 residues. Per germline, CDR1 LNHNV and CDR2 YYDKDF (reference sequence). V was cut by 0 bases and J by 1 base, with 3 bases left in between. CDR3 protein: CATSREANTEAFF. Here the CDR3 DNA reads TGTGCCACCAGCAGAGAAGCGAACACTGAAGCTTTCTTT.

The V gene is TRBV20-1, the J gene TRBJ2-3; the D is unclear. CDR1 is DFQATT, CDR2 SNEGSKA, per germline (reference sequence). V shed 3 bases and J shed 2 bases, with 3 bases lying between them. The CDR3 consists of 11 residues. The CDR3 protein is CSARHTDTQYF. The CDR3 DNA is TGCAGTGCTAGGCACACAGATACGCAGTATTTT.

CDR3 amino acids: CASSVPGTVEQFF. CDR3 in DNA: TGTGCCAGCAGCGTACCGGGGACAGTCGAGCAGTTCTTC. The rearrangement joins TRBV9 to TRBJ2-1; TRBD1 matches at 7 bases. Trimming took 1 base from V and 10 from J; bases not matched to a gene: 5. The CDR3 extends over 13 amino acids. The V gene's germline CDR1 is SGDLS and CDR2 YYNGEE.

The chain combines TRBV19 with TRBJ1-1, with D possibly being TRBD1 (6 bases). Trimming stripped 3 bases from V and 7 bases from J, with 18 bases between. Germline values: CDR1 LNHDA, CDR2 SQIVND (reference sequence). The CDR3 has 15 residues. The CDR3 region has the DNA TGTGCCAGTAGTATCCGGGGAGGGGGTAGTAATGAAGCTTTCTTT. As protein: CASSIRGGGSNEAFF.

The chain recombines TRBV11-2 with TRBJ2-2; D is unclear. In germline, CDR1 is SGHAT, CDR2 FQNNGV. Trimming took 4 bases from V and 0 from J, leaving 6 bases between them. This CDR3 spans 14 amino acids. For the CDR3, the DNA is TGTGCCAGCAGCTCATCAGCGAACACCGGGGAGCTGTTTTTT. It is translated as CASSSSANTGELFF.